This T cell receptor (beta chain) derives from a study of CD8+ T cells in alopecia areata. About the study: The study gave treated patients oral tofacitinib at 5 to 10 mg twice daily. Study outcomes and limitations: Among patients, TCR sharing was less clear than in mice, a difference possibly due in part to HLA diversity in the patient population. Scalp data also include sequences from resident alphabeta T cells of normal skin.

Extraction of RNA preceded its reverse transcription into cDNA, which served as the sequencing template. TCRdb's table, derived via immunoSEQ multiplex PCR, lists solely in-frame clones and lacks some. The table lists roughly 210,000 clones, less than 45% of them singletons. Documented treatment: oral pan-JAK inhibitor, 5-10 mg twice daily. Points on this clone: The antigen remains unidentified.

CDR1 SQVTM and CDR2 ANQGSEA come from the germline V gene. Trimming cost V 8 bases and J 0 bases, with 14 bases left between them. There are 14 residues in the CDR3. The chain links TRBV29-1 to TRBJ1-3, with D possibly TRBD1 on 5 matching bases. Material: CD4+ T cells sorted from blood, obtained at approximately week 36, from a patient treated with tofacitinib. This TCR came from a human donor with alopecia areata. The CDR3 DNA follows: TGCAGCTGCTGGGGGGGGACCTCTGGAAACACCATATATTTT. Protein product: CSCWGGTSGNTIYF.